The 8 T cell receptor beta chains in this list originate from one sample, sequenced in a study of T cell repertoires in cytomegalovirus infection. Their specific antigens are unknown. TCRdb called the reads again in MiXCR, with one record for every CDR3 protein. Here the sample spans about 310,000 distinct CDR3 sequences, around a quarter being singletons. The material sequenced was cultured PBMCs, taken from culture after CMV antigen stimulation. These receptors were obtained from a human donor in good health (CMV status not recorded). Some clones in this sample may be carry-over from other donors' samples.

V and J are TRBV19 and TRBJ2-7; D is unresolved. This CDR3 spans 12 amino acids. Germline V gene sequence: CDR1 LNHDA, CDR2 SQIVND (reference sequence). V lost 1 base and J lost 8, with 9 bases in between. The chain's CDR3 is CASSIAGLQQYF. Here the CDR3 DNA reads TGTGCCAGTAGTATAGCTGGGCTTCAGCAGTACTTC.

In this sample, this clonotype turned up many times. The CDR3 DNA is TGTGCCAGCAGTCGCTACGCAGGGACCACTGAAGCTTTCTTT. It translates to CASSRYAGTTEAFF. This chain links TRBV28 with TRBJ1-1; weak D call: TRBD1 (5 bases). V lost 5 bases, J lost 4 bases, and 14 bases lay in between. This CDR3 contains 14 residues. Germline values: CDR1 MDHEN, CDR2 SYDVKM.

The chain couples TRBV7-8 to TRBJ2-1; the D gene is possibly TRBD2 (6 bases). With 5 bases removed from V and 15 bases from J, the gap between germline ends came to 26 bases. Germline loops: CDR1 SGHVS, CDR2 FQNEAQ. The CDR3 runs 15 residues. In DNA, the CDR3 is TGTGCCAGCAGCACAACGGGGGACTCGTCCCCGAGGCGGTTCTTC. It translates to CASSTTGDSSPRRFF.

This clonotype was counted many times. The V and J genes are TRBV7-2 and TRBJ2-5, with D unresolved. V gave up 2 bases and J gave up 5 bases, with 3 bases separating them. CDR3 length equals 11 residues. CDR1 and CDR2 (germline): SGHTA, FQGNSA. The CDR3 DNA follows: TGTGCCAGCAGCTTATCGGAGACCCAGTACTTC. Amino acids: CASSLSETQYF.

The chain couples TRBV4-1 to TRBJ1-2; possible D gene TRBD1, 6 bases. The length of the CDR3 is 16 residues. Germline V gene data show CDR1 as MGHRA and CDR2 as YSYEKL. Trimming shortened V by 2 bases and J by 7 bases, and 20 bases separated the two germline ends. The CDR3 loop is CASSQIPGQGISGYTF. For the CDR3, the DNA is TGCGCCAGCAGCCAAATCCCCGGGCAGGGGATAAGTGGCTACACCTTC.

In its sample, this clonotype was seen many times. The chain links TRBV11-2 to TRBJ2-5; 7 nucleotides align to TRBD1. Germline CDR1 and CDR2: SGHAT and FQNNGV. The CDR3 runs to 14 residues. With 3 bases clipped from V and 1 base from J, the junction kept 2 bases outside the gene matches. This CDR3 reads CASSFNRGQETQYF. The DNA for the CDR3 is TGTGCCAGCAGCTTTAACAGGGGCCAAGAGACCCAGTACTTC.

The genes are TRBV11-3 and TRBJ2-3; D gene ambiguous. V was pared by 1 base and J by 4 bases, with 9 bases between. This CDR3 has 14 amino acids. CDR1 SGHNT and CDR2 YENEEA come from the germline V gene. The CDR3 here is CASSLGLGADTQYF. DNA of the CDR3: TGTGCCAGCAGCTTAGGTCTTGGTGCAGATACGCAGTATTTT.

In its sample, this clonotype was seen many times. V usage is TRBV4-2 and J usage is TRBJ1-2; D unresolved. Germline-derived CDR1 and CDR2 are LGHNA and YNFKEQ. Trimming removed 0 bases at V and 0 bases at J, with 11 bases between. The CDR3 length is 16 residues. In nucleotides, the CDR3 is TGTGCCAGCAGCCAAGATAAGGCAGGCGCTAACTATGGCTACACCTTC. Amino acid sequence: CASSQDKAGANYGYTF.